The source of this TCR beta chain is a study of blood T cell repertoires in COVID-19. Looking at the study overall: Sources were T cells, B-cell-depleted T cells, or PBMCs; the material itself was cDNA or gDNA.

J lost 6 bases, V lost 0 bases, and 4 bases had no gene match. Germline V gives CDR1 SGHRS, CDR2 YFSETQ. This CDR3 has 15 residues. In the study's own analysis: The assay estimated nucleated cells by amplifying reference gene primers. Repertoires were generated with immunoSEQ multiplex PCR, while TCRdb's copy carries only in-frame clones and drops some. The V and J calls and clone size are taken from that table; D and trimming were inferred from the DNA. The sample lists around 170,000 clones, around 85% occurring once. The sample was peripheral blood. The gene calls are TRBV5-1 and TRBJ2-1, with 9 bases identical to TRBD1. This TCR was recovered from a man aged 45 to 65 with active or convalescent COVID-19. The CDR3 region has the DNA TGCGCCAGCAGCTTGGGAGCACAGGGGGCCAATGAGCAGTTCTTC. It codes for CASSLGAQGANEQFF.